This TCR beta chain was sequenced during a study of immune cell composition in non-small cell lung cancer. Study-level results: Tumour-associated clones >0.5% occurred in 25% to 40% of adenocarcinomas, about four fifths of squamous.

The method was immunoSEQ multiplex PCR; TCRdb's version includes in-frame clones alone and lacks a portion of them. The data contain roughly 10,000 clones, approximately 64% of them singletons. Comments on this clone: Its specificity is not known.

Deletions cut 2 bases from V and 0 bases from J, with 17 bases between. Per germline, CDR1 SGHTA and CDR2 FQGNSA. The CDR3 length is 19 residues. The clonotype comes from a human donor with non-small cell lung cancer. The material sequenced was lung tumor tissue. The chain uses TRBV7-2 and TRBJ2-6; D not certain. The CDR3 region is CASSLFPSAVRSGANVLTF. Here the CDR3 DNA reads TGTGCCAGCAGCTTATTCCCATCGGCTGTTCGCTCTGGGGCCAACGTCCTGACTTTC.